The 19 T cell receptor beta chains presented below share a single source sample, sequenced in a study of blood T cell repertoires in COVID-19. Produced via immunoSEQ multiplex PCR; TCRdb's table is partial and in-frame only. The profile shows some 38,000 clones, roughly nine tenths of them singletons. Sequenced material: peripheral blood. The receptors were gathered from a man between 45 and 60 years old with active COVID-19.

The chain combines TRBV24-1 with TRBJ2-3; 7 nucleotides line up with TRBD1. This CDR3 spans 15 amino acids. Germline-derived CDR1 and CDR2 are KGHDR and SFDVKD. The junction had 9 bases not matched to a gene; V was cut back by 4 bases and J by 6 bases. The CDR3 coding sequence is TGTGCCACCAGTGACCCCCGACAGGGAGCGGATACGCAGTATTTT. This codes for CATSDPRQGADTQYF.

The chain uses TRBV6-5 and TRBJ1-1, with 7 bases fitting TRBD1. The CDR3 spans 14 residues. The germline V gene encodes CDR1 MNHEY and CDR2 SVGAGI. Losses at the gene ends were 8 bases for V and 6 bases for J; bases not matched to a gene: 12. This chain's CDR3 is CASVRGLQVAEAFF. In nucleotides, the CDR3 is TGTGCCAGCGTCAGGGGGTTACAGGTAGCTGAAGCTTTCTTT.

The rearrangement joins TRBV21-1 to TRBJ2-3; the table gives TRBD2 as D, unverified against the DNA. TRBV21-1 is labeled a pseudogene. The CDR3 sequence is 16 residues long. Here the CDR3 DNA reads TGTGCCAGCAGCAAAGGTGGGGGGACGAACACAGATACGCAGTATTTT. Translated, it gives CASSKGGGTNTDTQYF.

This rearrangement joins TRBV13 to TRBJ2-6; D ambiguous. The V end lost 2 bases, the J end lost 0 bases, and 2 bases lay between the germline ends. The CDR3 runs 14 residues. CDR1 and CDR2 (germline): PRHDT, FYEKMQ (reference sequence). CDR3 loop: CASSLRSGANVLTF. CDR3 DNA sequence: TGTGCCAGCAGCTTACGCTCTGGGGCCAACGTCCTGACTTTC.

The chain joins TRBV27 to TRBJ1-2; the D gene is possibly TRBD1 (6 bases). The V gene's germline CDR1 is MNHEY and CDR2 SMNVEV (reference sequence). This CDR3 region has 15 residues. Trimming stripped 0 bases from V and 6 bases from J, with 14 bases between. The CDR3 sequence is CASSLSIGQSDGYTF. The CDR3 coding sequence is TGTGCCAGCAGTTTATCGATCGGACAGAGTGATGGCTACACCTTC.

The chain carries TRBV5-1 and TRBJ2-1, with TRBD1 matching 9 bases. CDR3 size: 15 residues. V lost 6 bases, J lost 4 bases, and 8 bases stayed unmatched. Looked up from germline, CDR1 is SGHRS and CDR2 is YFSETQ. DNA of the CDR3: TGCGCCAGCACTATAGACAGGGGGATATACAATGAGCAGTTCTTC. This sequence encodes CASTIDRGIYNEQFF. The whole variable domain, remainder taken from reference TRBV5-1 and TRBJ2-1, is KAGVTQTPRYLIKTRGQQVTLSCSPISGHRSVSWYQQTPGQGLQFLFEYFSETQRNKGNFPGRFSGRQFSNSRSEMNVSTLELGDSALYLCASTIDRGIYNEQFFGPGTRLTVL.

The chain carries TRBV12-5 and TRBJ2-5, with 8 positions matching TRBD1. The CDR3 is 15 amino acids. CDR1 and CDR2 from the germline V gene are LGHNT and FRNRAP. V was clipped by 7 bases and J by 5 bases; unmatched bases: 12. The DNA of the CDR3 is TGTGCTAGTGTTCCCCCAGGGGGCGGATGGGAGACCCAGTACTTC. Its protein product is CASVPPGGGWETQYF.

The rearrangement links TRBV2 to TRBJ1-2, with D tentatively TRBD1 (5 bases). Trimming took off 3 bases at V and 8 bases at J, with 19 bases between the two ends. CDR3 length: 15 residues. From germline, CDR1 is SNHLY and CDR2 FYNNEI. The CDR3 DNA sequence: TGTGCCAGCAGTGAGGTTAGCAGGGAAGTACGGGGCTACACCTTC. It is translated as CASSEVSREVRGYTF.

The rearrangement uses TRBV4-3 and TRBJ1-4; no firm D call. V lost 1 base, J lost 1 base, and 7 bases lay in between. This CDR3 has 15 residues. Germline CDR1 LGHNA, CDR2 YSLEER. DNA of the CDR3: TGCGCCAGCAGCCAAGCGGTGGTAACTAATGAAAAACTGTTTTTT. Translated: CASSQAVVTNEKLFF.

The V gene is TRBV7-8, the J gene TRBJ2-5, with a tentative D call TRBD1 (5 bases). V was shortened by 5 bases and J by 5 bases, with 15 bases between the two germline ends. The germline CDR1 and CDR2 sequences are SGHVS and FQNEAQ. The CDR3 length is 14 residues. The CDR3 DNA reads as TGTGCCAGCAGCCCCGGACACTCCACGGAGACCCAGTACTTC. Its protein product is CASSPGHSTETQYF.

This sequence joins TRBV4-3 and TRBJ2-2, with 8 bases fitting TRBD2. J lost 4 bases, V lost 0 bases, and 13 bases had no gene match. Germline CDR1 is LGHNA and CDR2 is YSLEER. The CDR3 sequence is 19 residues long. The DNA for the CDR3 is TGCGCCAGCAGCCAAGAAAATTTACGACGGGGGGGCCGCACCGGGGAGCTGTTTTTT. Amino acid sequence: CASSQENLRRGGRTGELFF.

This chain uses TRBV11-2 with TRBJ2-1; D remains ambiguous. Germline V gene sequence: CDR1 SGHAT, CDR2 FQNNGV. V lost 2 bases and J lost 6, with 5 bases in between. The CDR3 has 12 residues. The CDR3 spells CASSLWANEQFF. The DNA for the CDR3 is TGTGCCAGCAGCTTATGGGCCAATGAGCAGTTCTTC.

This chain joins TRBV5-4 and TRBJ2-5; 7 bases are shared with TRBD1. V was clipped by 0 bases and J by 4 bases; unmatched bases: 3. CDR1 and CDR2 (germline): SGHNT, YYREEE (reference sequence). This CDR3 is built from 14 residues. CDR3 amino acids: CASSLEAGGETQYF. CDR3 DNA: TGTGCCAGCAGCTTGGAGGCAGGGGGAGAGACCCAGTACTTC. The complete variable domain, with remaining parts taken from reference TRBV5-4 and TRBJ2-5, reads ETGVTQSPTHLIKTRGQQVTLRCSSQSGHNTVSWYQQALGQGPQFIFQYYREEENGRGNFPPRFSGLQFPNYSSELNVNALELDDSALYLCASSLEAGGETQYFGPGTRLLVL.

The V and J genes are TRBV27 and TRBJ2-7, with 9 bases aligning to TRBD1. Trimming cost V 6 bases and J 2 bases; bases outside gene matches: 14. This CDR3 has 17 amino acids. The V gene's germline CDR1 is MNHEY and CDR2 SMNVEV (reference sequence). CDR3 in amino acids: CASSFGATGGFTYEQYF. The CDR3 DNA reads TGTGCCAGCAGCTTCGGGGCCACAGGGGGCTTCACCTACGAGCAGTACTTC.

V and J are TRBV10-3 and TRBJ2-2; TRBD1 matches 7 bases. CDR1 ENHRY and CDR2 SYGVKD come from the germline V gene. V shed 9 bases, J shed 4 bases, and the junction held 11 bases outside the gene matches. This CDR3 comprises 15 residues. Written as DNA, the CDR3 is TGTGCCATTTTAACCGGGACAGCGACCACCGGGGAGCTGTTTTTT. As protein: CAILTGTATTGELFF.

The CDR3 sequence is CASSFGGSYNSPLHF. The CDR3 DNA sequence: TGTGCCAGCAGCTTCGGGGGCTCCTATAATTCACCCCTCCACTTT. This chain uses TRBV7-2 with TRBJ1-6, with D perhaps matching TRBD1 (5 bases). From germline, CDR1 is SGHTA and CDR2 FQGNSA. The CDR3 has 15 residues. V was cut by 3 bases and J by 0 bases, with 6 bases left in between. Complete variable domain (other parts from reference TRBV7-2 and TRBJ1-6): GAGVSQSPSNKVTEKGKDVELRCDPISGHTALYWYRQSLGQGLEFLIYFQGNSAPDKSGLPSDRFSAERTGGSVSTLTIQRTQQEDSAVYLCASSFGGSYNSPLHFGNGTRLTVT.

The CDR3 protein is CASSPQGDYNEQFF. CDR3 bases: TGTGCCAGCAGCCCGCAAGGGGACTACAATGAGCAGTTCTTC. The chain has TRBV7-3 and TRBJ2-1; perhaps TRBD1 as D (5 bases). Per germline, CDR1 SGHTA and CDR2 FQGTGA. V was cut by 5 bases and J by 3 bases, with 11 bases left in between. The CDR3 sequence is 14 residues long.

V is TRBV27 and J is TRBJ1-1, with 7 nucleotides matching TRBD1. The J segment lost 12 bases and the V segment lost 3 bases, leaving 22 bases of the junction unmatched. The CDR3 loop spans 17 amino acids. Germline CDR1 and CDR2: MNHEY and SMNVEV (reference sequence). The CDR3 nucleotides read TGTGCCAGCAGTTTTAATATTTCTCCCACCTGGACAGGCAGGACTTTCTTT. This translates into CASSFNISPTWTGRTFF.

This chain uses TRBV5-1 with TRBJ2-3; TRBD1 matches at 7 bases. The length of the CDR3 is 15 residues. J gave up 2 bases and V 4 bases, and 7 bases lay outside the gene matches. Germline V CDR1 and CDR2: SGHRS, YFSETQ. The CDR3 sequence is CASSGDRVYTDTQYF. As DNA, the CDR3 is TGCGCCAGCAGCGGAGACAGGGTTTACACAGATACGCAGTATTTT.